The clone carrying this T cell receptor (beta chain) appeared many times. Its antigen is unknown. This record belongs to a study of Graves' ophthalmopathy and Graves' hyperthyroidism. Looking at the study overall: Hyperthyroidism counted as stable given no ophthalmopathy within 18 months of follow-up.

The study's findings and limits: Blood also held most thyroid clonotypes expanded above 0.001 frequency.

The sequenced template was RNA, covering the TCR beta CDR3 region. An opening RT-PCR round employed HTBI primers and preceded a second-round multiplex PCR. TCRdb passed the multiplex PCR reads through MiXCR, listing each CDR3 protein once. The sample yields 900,000 to 1,200,000 distinct CDR3 sequences, less than 45% seen once. This CDR3 region has 12 residues. V was shortened by 3 bases and J by 5 bases, with 8 bases between the two germline ends. Germline V gene sequence: CDR1 DFQATT, CDR2 SNEGSKA (reference sequence). This TCR came from an adult man with Graves' hyperthyroidism. The sample comprised peripheral blood or thyroid tissue (not recorded which). The chain is built from TRBV20-1 and TRBJ1-5; a weak D match, TRBD1 (5 bases). CDR3 in amino acids: CSARWGDQPQHF. The CDR3, as DNA: TGCAGTGCTAGGTGGGGGGATCAGCCCCAGCATTTT.